Presented here are 13 T cell receptor beta chains from one specimen sequenced in a study of molecular identifiers for immune sequencing clone quantification. TCRdb called the PCR reads again in MiXCR, with one record for every CDR3 protein. The table shows under 800,000 distinct CDR3 sequences, with 25% occurring only once. Sequenced sample: naive CD8+ T cells from blood, with Jurkat cell RNA spiked in. Indicated subset: FACS-sorted CD8+CD4-CCR7+CD45RA+ naive T cells. Receptors originate from a human donor in good health. Some libraries in this study had Jurkat cell RNA spiked in.

The chain recombines TRBV4-3 with TRBJ2-7, with D possibly being TRBD1 or TRBD2 (5 bases each). V was cut by 1 base and J by 2 bases, with 15 bases left in between. The CDR3 length is 16 residues. Germline V lookup: CDR1 LGHNA, CDR2 YSLEER. The CDR3 spells CASSQGLGQGPYEQYF. DNA for the CDR3: TGCGCCAGCAGCCAAGGGCTGGGCCAGGGACCCTACGAGCAGTACTTC.

This clonotype was seen a handful of times. This chain connects TRBV12-3 or TRBV12-4 to TRBJ1-1, with D uncertain. The CDR3 is 14 amino acids. Trimming cost V 2 bases and J 4 bases, with 11 bases left between them. The CDR3 protein is CASSLNPGGTEAFF. CDR3 DNA: TGTGCCAGCAGTTTAAACCCCGGAGGCACTGAAGCTTTCTTT.

This clonotype was detected many times. CDR3 residues: CASRGRGRAYEQYF. The CDR3 DNA is TGTGCCAGCCGGGGGCGCGGGAGGGCCTACGAGCAGTACTTC. The rearrangement joins TRBV28 to TRBJ2-7; TRBD2 aligns across 9 bases. The J segment lost 2 bases and the V segment lost 8 bases, leaving 7 bases of the junction unmatched. CDR1 and CDR2 from the germline V gene are MDHEN and SYDVKM. CDR3 size: 14 residues.

This clonotype was detected once. This likely comes from a read error, as the CDR3 has no conserved phenylalanine or tryptophan at its end. The V call is TRBV7-6, the J call TRBJ1-1, with D possibly TRBD1 on 5 matching bases. V lost 4 bases and J lost 3, with 12 bases in between. The CDR3 is 14 residues long. Looked up from germline, CDR1 is SGHVS and CDR2 is FNYEAQ. The CDR3 reads CASSSRDDDTEAFS. CDR3 DNA sequence: TGTGCCAGCAGCTCCCGGGACGACGACACTGAAGCTTTCTCT.

This clonotype has more than one count but fewer than ten. V and J are TRBV6-2 or TRBV6-3 and TRBJ2-6; D possibly uses TRBD1 or TRBD2 (5 bases each). CDR3 length: 15 amino acids. CDR1 is MNHEY and CDR2 is SVGEGT in the germline V gene. Deletions cut 7 bases from V and 3 bases from J, with 13 bases between. DNA of the CDR3: TGTGCCAGCACCGTCGTGGGGGTTGGGGCCAACGTCCTGACTTTC. Translation gives CASTVVGVGANVLTF.

V gene TRBV9 combines with J gene TRBJ2-5; perhaps TRBD2 as D (6 bases). Germline V gene lookup returns CDR1 SGDLS and CDR2 YYNGEE. Trimming left V 4 bases short and J 5 bases short, with 18 bases between. There are 15 residues in the CDR3. The CDR3: CASSSDYSLGETQYF. The CDR3 coding sequence is TGTGCCAGCAGCTCGGACTACTCCCTTGGGGAGACCCAGTACTTC.

The V gene is TRBV27, the J gene TRBJ2-3, with TRBD1 identical over 8 bases. The J segment lost 1 base and the V segment lost 7 bases, leaving 10 bases of the junction unmatched. CDR3 length: 16 amino acids. Germline V lookup: CDR1 MNHEY, CDR2 SMNVEV (reference sequence). The DNA for the CDR3 is TGTGCCAGCAAAACCCGGACAGGGCTGCGCACAGATACGCAGTATTTT. It specifies CASKTRTGLRTDTQYF.

This clonotype was seen many times. The genes are TRBV27 and TRBJ2-7, with TRBD1 matching over 9 bases. This CDR3 has 14 residues. V lost 4 bases, J lost 5 bases, and 6 bases stayed unmatched. CDR1 and CDR2 (germline): MNHEY, SMNVEV (reference sequence). CDR3 DNA sequence: TGTGCCAGCAGTTCATCGACAGGGGGGCACGAGCAGTACTTC. It is translated as CASSSSTGGHEQYF.

This clonotype was seen ten or more times. V and J are TRBV20-1 and TRBJ2-3, with D possibly being TRBD2 (6 bases). The CDR3 contains 12 residues. Trimming stripped 3 bases from V and 4 bases from J, with 8 bases between. Looked up from germline, CDR1 is DFQATT and CDR2 is SNEGSKA (reference sequence). CDR3 DNA sequence: TGCAGTGCTAGCGGGAGCGCAGATACGCAGTATTTT. Protein product: CSASGSADTQYF.

The chain employs TRBV6-2 or TRBV6-3 and TRBJ2-1; 7 bases agree with TRBD2. Germline V gene data show CDR1 as MNHEY and CDR2 as SVGEGT. With V trimmed by 3 bases and J by 4 bases, 18 bases remained unmatched. The CDR3 spans 19 residues. For the CDR3, the DNA is TGTGCCAGCAGTTATTCGAGTGGCGGGGGTCCCTTGTTTTACAATGAGCAGTTCTTC. Amino acid sequence: CASSYSSGGGPLFYNEQFF.

Concerning this clonotype: Given a much more abundant clone one base away, this may be a read error. The rearrangement uses TRBV30 and TRBJ2-7; possible D gene TRBD1, 5 bases. From germline, CDR1 is GTSNPN and CDR2 SVGIG (reference sequence). The CDR3 extends over 11 amino acids. V was shortened by 6 bases and J by 4 bases, with 10 bases between the two germline ends. The CDR3 bases are TGTGCCTGCTGGAAGGGGTACGAGCAGTACTTC. Residues: CACWKGYEQYF.

The rearrangement uses TRBV11-2 and TRBJ2-5; TRBD2 matches 7 bases. This CDR3 region has 15 residues. The ends lost 2 bases at V and 2 bases at J; junction bases unmatched: 5. Germline V gives CDR1 SGHAT, CDR2 FQNNGV. The CDR3 sequence: CASSLSSGEQETQYF. CDR3 DNA: TGTGCCAGCAGCTTATCGAGCGGGGAACAAGAGACCCAGTACTTC.

This clonotype was found many times. The chain carries TRBV5-1 and TRBJ2-3, with 7 nucleotides matching TRBD2. Trimming took 0 bases from V and 0 from J; bases not matched to a gene: 4. The CDR3 is made up of 16 amino acids. Germline lookup yields CDR1 SGHRS and CDR2 YFSETQ. CDR3 nucleotides: TGCGCCAGCAGCTTGGTAGCGGGCATCAGCACAGATACGCAGTATTTT. This codes for CASSLVAGISTDTQYF.